The count of the clone carrying this TCR beta chain is one. Its antigen remains unknown. CDR3 length: 15 amino acids. The germline V and J ends were trimmed by 4 bases and 9 bases, with 16 bases remaining between them. Per germline, CDR1 LGHNA and CDR2 YSLEER. Time point meaning: baseline pretreatment blood. Stated treatment: 15 Gy SBRT to primary tumor, nephrectomy 4 weeks later. Radiation-treated patients gave blood at baseline, week 2 and week 4. Sequenced by immunoSEQ multiplex PCR; TCRdb stores in-frame clones only, minus some. Among 110,000 to 150,000 clones listed, around nine tenths were seen once. The source of the sample is a study of radiation and T cells in renal cell carcinoma. Study background: Nephrectomy followed 15 Gy stereotactic body radiation by 4 weeks. Study-level findings and limits: In blood, top tumor clones expanded by 2 weeks, shrinking by 4. Pretreatment tumor biopsies were lacking, so baseline clonotypes are unknown.

Sequencing used blood, obtained from a patient whose treatment included radiotherapy and nephrectomy. This clonotype originated in a woman between 50 and 59 years old with renal cell carcinoma. The genes are TRBV4-3 and TRBJ1-6; tentative D call: TRBD1 (6 bases). For the CDR3, the DNA is TGCGCCAGCAGCCCGCAACAGGGATTGGGTTCACCCCTCCACTTT. Protein: CASSPQQGLGSPLHF.